The present TCR beta chain was sequenced within a study of cytomegalovirus exposure and HLA in healthy donors. The PCR made use of 60 Vbeta and 13 Jbeta primers. Clones were sequenced by immunoSEQ multiplex PCR, and TCRdb holds only the in-frame ones, with some missing. This table holds about 69,000 clones, about 70% found once. The CDR3 covers 15 residues. Germline lookup yields CDR1 SGHTA and CDR2 FQGNSA. The V gene lost 0 bases and the J gene lost 8 bases, with 14 bases spanning the gap. The sequencing input was PBMCs. The chain combines TRBV7-2 with TRBJ2-1; D is unclear. The sequence was collected from a man between 18 and 29 years old in good health and CMV-seronegative. For the CDR3, the DNA is TGTGCCAGCAGCTTAGCGCCTCAGGTAGGCCATGAGCAGTTCTTC. It codes for CASSLAPQVGHEQFF.